This T cell receptor (beta chain) comes out of a study of cytomegalovirus exposure and HLA in healthy donors. Study information: According to later analysis, the same platform produced the approximately 120 validation and several hundred first-cohort repertoires.

The CDR3 is 15 amino acids. The germline V gene encodes CDR1 SGHAT and CDR2 FQNNGV. The V and J ends lost 6 bases and 6 bases respectively, with 20 bases between them. Study conclusions and caveats: With high specificity and sensitivity, the classifier reportedly diagnosed cytomegalovirus status.

Only in-frame clones appear in the TCRdb table, and some are missing; sequencing was by immunoSEQ multiplex PCR. The data show 130,000 to 150,000 clones, with 89% seen just once and roughly 9.2% held by the top ten. The donors were part of the roughly 110-subject validation cohort, which stood apart from the roughly 730-subject first cohort. This clone was seen just once. What it binds is unknown. Sequencing used PBMCs. The sequence was collected from a young woman in good health and CMV-seropositive. The V call is TRBV11-2, the J call TRBJ1-1, with D unresolved. This chain's CDR3 is CASRSQKGGLSEAFF. CDR3 bases: TGTGCCAGCAGATCTCAGAAAGGCGGACTTTCTGAAGCTTTCTTT.